This T cell receptor beta chain stems from a study of STAT5B mutations in CD4+ large granular lymphocyte leukemia. Measured with immunoSEQ multiplex PCR; TCRdb has only the in-frame clones, and not every one. The sample has 950 to 1,500 clones; roughly 73% are singletons. The sample taken for sequencing was PBMCs. This clonotype was obtained from a man between 65 and 80 years old with CD4+ T-cell large granular lymphocyte leukemia.

CDR3 residues: CASSESSGGFTDTQYF. In DNA, the CDR3 is TGCGCCAGCAGTGAGTCTAGCGGGGGGTTCACAGATACGCAGTATTTT. The chain has TRBV10-1 and TRBJ2-3; 10 bases fit TRBD2. Germline V gene sequence: CDR1 WNHNN, CDR2 SYGVQD (reference sequence). This CDR3 comprises 16 residues. J lost 2 bases, V lost 0 bases, and 2 bases had no gene match.